A single sample is the source of the 9 T cell receptor beta chains below, sequenced in a study of beta chain features in type 1 diabetes. General study points: In all four CD4+ subsets, TCRB CDR3 length was significantly, moderately reduced in type 1 diabetes.

The investigators reverse transcribed all of the isolated RNA, so they sequenced expressed TCRB transcripts. Using immunoSEQ multiplex PCR, the repertoire was profiled, and TCRdb retains in-frame clones only, with some absent. Among around 250,000 clones listed, around 21% were seen once. Antigens of these TCRs are unknown. Material: naive CD4+ T cells from blood. Every receptor here comes from a middle-aged woman with type 1 diabetes.

A few counts support this clone. The chain couples TRBV12-5 to TRBJ2-4, with a tentative D call TRBD2 (5 bases). There are 17 residues in the CDR3. Germline values: CDR1 LGHNT, CDR2 FRNRAP. V shed 2 bases and J shed 7 bases, with 21 bases lying between them. The CDR3 loop reads CASGLPSMYRTRNIQYF. The CDR3 DNA follows: TGTGCTAGTGGTTTGCCCTCCATGTATCGGACTCGGAACATTCAGTACTTC.

This chain joins TRBV15 and TRBJ2-5; no clear D gene. Deletions cut 4 bases from V and 5 bases from J, with 14 bases between. Germline CDR1 LNHNV, CDR2 YYDKDF (reference sequence). The CDR3 spans 14 residues. CDR3 DNA sequence: TGTGCCACCAGCAAAGGTTCGGTGGAGGAGACCCAGTACTTC. Its translation is CATSKGSVEETQYF.

The chain joins TRBV7-9 to TRBJ1-1, with 8 bases fitting TRBD1. The CDR3 runs 14 residues. The germline V gene encodes CDR1 SEHNR and CDR2 FQNEAQ (reference sequence). V shed 5 bases, J shed 1 base, and the junction held 3 bases outside the gene matches. The CDR3 region is CASSRTGGNTEAFF. The CDR3 coding sequence is TGTGCCAGCAGCAGAACAGGGGGGAACACTGAAGCTTTCTTT.

The rearrangement uses TRBV4-3 and TRBJ1-6, with 7 bases lining up with TRBD1. CDR1 and CDR2 (germline): LGHNA, YSLEER. Trimming removed 4 bases from V and 6 bases from J; junction bases left unmatched: 9. The CDR3 spans 16 residues. The CDR3 DNA reads TGCGCCAGCAGCCCTCAACTGACAGGGCGTAATTCACCCCTCCACTTT. Its protein product is CASSPQLTGRNSPLHF.

This clone was observed a few times. The rearrangement uses TRBV19 and TRBJ2-2; no reliable D call. The CDR3 length is 16 residues. Germline V gives CDR1 LNHDA, CDR2 SQIVND (reference sequence). V dropped 6 bases and J dropped 5 bases, with 19 bases sitting between them. CDR3: CASSLGPAALTGELFF. CDR3 DNA: TGTGCCAGTAGCCTCGGCCCCGCGGCCCTGACCGGGGAGCTGTTTTTT.

This clone was detected only a few times. This chain uses TRBV19 with TRBJ1-1, with D hard to call. In germline, CDR1 is LNHDA, CDR2 SQIVND (reference sequence). The germline V and J ends were trimmed by 5 bases and 3 bases, with 13 bases remaining between them. The CDR3 covers 14 residues. This CDR3 is CASSPRVADTEAFF. The CDR3 DNA reads TGTGCCAGTAGTCCGAGGGTGGCGGACACTGAAGCTTTCTTT. The variable domain in full, with the rest retrieved from reference TRBV19 and TRBJ1-1, is DGGITQSPKYLFRKEGQNVTLSCEQNLNHDAMYWYRQDPGQGLRLIYYSQIVNDFQKGDIAEGYSVSREKKESFPLTVTSAQKNPTAFYLCASSPRVADTEAFFGQGTRLTVV.

The chain couples TRBV30 to TRBJ1-1, with D perhaps matching TRBD1 (6 bases). Germline lookup yields CDR1 GTSNPN and CDR2 SVGIG (reference sequence). Trimming took off 1 base at V and 10 bases at J, with 13 bases between the two ends. The CDR3 extends over 12 amino acids. The CDR3 DNA sequence: TGTGCCTGGAGTGCCCCTGGACAGTCAGCTTTCTTT. Its protein is CAWSAPGQSAFF. Combining the CDR3 with reference TRBV30 and TRBJ1-1 gives the whole variable domain SQTIHQWPATLVQPVGSPLSLECTVEGTSNPNLYWYRQAAGRGLQLLFYSVGIGQISSEVPQNLSASRPQDRQFILSSKKLLLSDSGFYLCAWSAPGQSAFFGQGTRLTVV.

This sequence joins TRBV30 and TRBJ2-7; 8 bases match TRBD1. This CDR3 comprises 14 residues. Germline V gives CDR1 GTSNPN, CDR2 SVGIG (reference sequence). The trim removed 1 base at V and 2 bases at J, leaving 4 bases unmatched. The CDR3 here is CAWSEGTGAYEQYF. Written as DNA, the CDR3 is TGTGCCTGGAGTGAAGGGACAGGAGCCTACGAGCAGTACTTC.

This clone was observed a handful of times. The chain uses TRBV7-9 and TRBJ2-1; the D gene is possibly TRBD2 (5 bases). Germline CDR1 SEHNR, CDR2 FQNEAQ (reference sequence). CDR3 size: 12 residues. The V end lost 7 bases, the J end lost 10 bases, and 14 bases lay between the germline ends. CDR3: CASTSRPGEQFF. The CDR3 DNA is TGTGCCAGCACCTCCCGGCCGGGGGAGCAGTTCTTC.